This TCR beta chain was sequenced during a study of blood T cell repertoires in COVID-19. Germline CDR1 and CDR2: LNHDA and SQIVND (reference sequence). This CDR3 spans 13 amino acids. Per the authors' pipeline: Counts of nucleated cells, estimated from reference gene primer amplification, were obtained. Clones were read by immunoSEQ multiplex PCR, and TCRdb kept only the in-frame ones, dropping some. Clone size and the V and J calls come from that table; the DNA yielded D and trimming. The table has about 140,000 clones, 81% seen once; the top ten hold approximately 8%. A note on this clone: Germline and junction disagree at one end, which may indicate a read error.

The V gene is TRBV19, the J gene TRBJ1-5, with 9 nucleotides matching TRBD1. This clonotype was sampled from a human donor in a cohort sampled during active COVID-19. The sequenced sample was peripheral blood. This chain's CDR3 is CASSILLGTGLDF. The CDR3 coding sequence is TGTGCCAGTAGTATTCTTCTCGGGACAGGGCTAGATTTT.